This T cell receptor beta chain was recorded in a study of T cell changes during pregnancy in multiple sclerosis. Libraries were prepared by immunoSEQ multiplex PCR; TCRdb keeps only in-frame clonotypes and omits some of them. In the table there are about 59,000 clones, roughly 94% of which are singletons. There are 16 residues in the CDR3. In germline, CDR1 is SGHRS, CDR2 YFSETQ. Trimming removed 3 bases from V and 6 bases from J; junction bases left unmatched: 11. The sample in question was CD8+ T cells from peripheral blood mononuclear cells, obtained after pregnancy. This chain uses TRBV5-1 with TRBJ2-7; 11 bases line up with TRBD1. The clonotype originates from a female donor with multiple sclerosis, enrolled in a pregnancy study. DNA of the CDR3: TGCGCCAGCAGCTCTGGACAGGGGGCCTCTACGTTCGAGCAGTACTTC. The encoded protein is CASSSGQGASTFEQYF.